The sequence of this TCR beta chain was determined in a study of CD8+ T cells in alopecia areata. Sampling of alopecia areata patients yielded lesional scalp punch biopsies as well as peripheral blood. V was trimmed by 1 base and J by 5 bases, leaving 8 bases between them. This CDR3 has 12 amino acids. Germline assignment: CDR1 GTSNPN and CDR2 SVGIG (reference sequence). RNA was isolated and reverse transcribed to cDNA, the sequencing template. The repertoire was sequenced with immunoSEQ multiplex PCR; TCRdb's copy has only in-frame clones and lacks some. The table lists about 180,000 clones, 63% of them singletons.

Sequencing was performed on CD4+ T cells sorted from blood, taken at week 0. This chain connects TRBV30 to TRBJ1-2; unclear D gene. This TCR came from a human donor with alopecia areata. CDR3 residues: CAWSGTNYGYTF. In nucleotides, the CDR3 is TGTGCCTGGAGTGGAACGAATTATGGCTACACCTTC. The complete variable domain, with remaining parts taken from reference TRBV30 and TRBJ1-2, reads SQTIHQWPATLVQPVGSPLSLECTVEGTSNPNLYWYRQAAGRGLQLLFYSVGIGQISSEVPQNLSASRPQDRQFILSSKKLLLSDSGFYLCAWSGTNYGYTFGSGTRLTVV.